This T cell receptor beta chain was identified during a study of T cells after yellow fever vaccination. Across the whole study: The SMART-Seq v4 Ultra Low Input method served to prepare the low-cell-number fractions.

V lost 1 base to trimming and J lost 9 bases, with 17 bases between them. CDR1 SGHRS and CDR2 YFSETQ come from the germline V gene. There are 15 residues in the CDR3. Whole-study findings and limits: Faster peaking, at day 5 versus 15, marked a secondary response that was weaker. High-abundance clonotypes from the bulk population could contaminate FACS-sorted repertoires.

A universal primer site and UMIs were added as TCR cDNA was made by 5'RACE template switching. TCRdb independently ran MiXCR on the 5' RACE reads; one entry per CDR3 protein. The sample holds 300,000 to 400,000 distinct CDR3 sequences, about 8.7% seen once. As concerns this clonotype: The target antigen is unknown. One base away lies a much larger clone, so this may be a sequencing read error.

The chain links TRBV5-1 to TRBJ2-1; D may be TRBD2 (6 bases). This TCR came from a man younger than 35 who received the YFV17D yellow fever vaccine. Sequences were derived from PBMCs, sampled on the day of the first yellow fever vaccination. The CDR3 region is CASSLRLARASEQFF. The CDR3 DNA sequence: TGCGCCAGCAGCTTGAGGCTAGCGAGGGCAAGTGAGCAGTTCTTC.